Detailed here is one T cell receptor (beta chain). This sample stems from a study of blood T cell repertoires in COVID-19. Whole-study context: Acute and convalescent COVID-19 specimens originated in the United States, Italy and Spain. Sample material is recorded as cDNA or gDNA derived from T cells, B-cell-depleted T cells, or PBMCs.

Study processing details: Amplified reference gene primers provided the basis for estimating nucleated cell counts. Sequencing used immunoSEQ multiplex PCR; TCRdb keeps in-frame clones, though not all of them. The DNA was the basis for D and trimming; V, J and clone size are from that table. The sample holds about 83,000 clones, more than 75% seen once. Germline V gene sequence: CDR1 MNHEY, CDR2 SVGEGT. V was pared by 4 bases and J by 2 bases, with 8 bases of the junction left unmatched. This CDR3 is built from 17 residues. The specimen was peripheral blood. This TCR came from a man aged 45-65 years with active COVID-19. The chain employs TRBV6-2 or TRBV6-3 and TRBJ1-5, with 10 nucleotides matching TRBD1. The CDR3 loop reads CASSSYGTGDRNQPQHF. The CDR3, as DNA: TGTGCCAGCAGTTCCTACGGGACAGGGGATCGCAATCAGCCCCAGCATTTT.